Below are 22 T cell receptor beta chains sequenced from a single sample in a study of T cell responses to AZD1222 COVID-19 vaccine. Method: immunoSEQ multiplex PCR; TCRdb's copy keeps in-frame clones and lacks some. The table lists more than 150,000 clones, about 95% of them singletons. The input for sequencing was peripheral blood, taken on day 0 of AZD1222 vaccination. All receptors come from an adult in good health.

Concerning this clone itself: Because the CDR3's place on the DNA is in doubt, the DNA is left out and the CDR3 is given as listed by TCRdb. This chain uses TRBV28 with TRBJ1-2. The germline V gene encodes CDR1 MDHEN and CDR2 SYDVKM. Including both end residues, the CDR3 is 21 amino acids long. The CDR3: CASSLGRRTPSVRGPGSGPTF.

V gene TRBV6-6 combines with J gene TRBJ1-5; maybe TRBD1 (6 bases). Germline assignment: CDR1 MNHNY and CDR2 SVGAGI (reference sequence). The V gene lost 6 bases and the J gene lost 6 bases, with 9 bases spanning the gap. The CDR3 covers 12 residues. The CDR3 nucleotides are TGTGCCAGCAGACTGGACAGTCAGCCCCAGCATTTT. This encodes CASRLDSQPQHF.

The V gene is TRBV5-4, the J gene TRBJ1-5, with D maybe TRBD1 (5 bases). Germline CDR1 SGHNT, CDR2 YYREEE (reference sequence). The CDR3 has 14 amino acids. Trimming removed 0 bases from V and 4 bases from J, with 8 bases in between. The CDR3 region has the DNA TGTGCCAGCAGCTTGGGGGGCCGTAATCAGCCCCAGCATTTT. It specifies CASSLGGRNQPQHF.

The genes are TRBV19 and TRBJ1-3, with TRBD1 identical over 9 bases. Germline CDR1 and CDR2: LNHDA and SQIVND (reference sequence). The CDR3 extends over 17 amino acids. Trimming removed 7 bases from V and 2 bases from J; junction bases left unmatched: 12. The CDR3 nucleotides are TGTGCCAGTAATGAGGGACAGGGCACTTACACTGGAAACACCATATATTTT. Residues: CASNEGQGTYTGNTIYF.

This clone has just a few counts. The chain has TRBV7-9 and TRBJ1-2; 8 bases fit TRBD1. V lost 5 bases and J lost 3; bases outside the gene matches: 2. Per germline, CDR1 SEHNR and CDR2 FQNEAQ (reference sequence). The CDR3 is 13 amino acids. This CDR3 reads CASSLTGDYGYTF. Written as DNA, the CDR3 is TGTGCCAGCAGCCTGACAGGGGACTATGGCTACACCTTC.

This sequence joins TRBV30 and TRBJ1-6, with D perhaps TRBD1 (6 bases). V lost 5 bases and J 9 bases, leaving 17 bases between the germline ends. The CDR3 loop spans 14 amino acids. Germline CDR1 GTSNPN, CDR2 SVGIG (reference sequence). CDR3 sequence: CAWDTGKGRSPLHF. The CDR3 DNA follows: TGTGCCTGGGACACAGGGAAGGGGCGTTCACCCCTCCACTTT.

This sequence joins TRBV28 and TRBJ1-6; D unclear. Trimming took 1 base from V and 0 from J, leaving 1 base between them. Germline V gives CDR1 MDHEN, CDR2 SYDVKM. CDR3 length: 14 residues. The CDR3, as DNA: TGTGCCAGCAGTTTATTCTCCTATAATTCACCCCTCCACTTT. It codes for CASSLFSYNSPLHF.

This chain uses TRBV4-1 with TRBJ2-1, with TRBD2 identical over 7 bases. There are 15 residues in the CDR3. Germline V gene sequence: CDR1 MGHRA, CDR2 YSYEKL. Unmatched junction bases numbered 7, after V lost 1 base and J lost 7 bases. In DNA, the CDR3 is TGCGCCAGCAGCCAAGGTCTAGCGGAGGGGAATGAGCAGTTCTTC. It translates to CASSQGLAEGNEQFF.

This clone has a handful of counts. In nucleotides, the CDR3 is TGTGCCAGCAGTGATAGTAGCGGGAGAGGACCCGGGGAGCTGTTTTTT. Protein: CASSDSSGRGPGELFF. This chain uses TRBV6-4 with TRBJ2-2; 9 nucleotides line up with TRBD2. CDR1 and CDR2 (germline): MRHNA, SNTAGT. V shed 3 bases, J shed 6 bases, and the junction held 8 bases outside the gene matches. The CDR3 runs to 16 residues.

CDR3 sequence (DNA): TGTGCCAGCAGTGCTCAGGGGGGAACTGAAGCTTTCTTT. Its translation is CASSAQGGTEAFF. V gene TRBV25-1 combines with J gene TRBJ1-1; 7 bases are a match to TRBD1. V lost 4 bases to trimming and J lost 5 bases; unmatched junction nucleotides: 4. This CDR3 region has 13 residues. Looked up from germline, CDR1 is MGHDK and CDR2 is SYGVNS.

This clone appeared a single time. This chain uses TRBV7-9 with TRBJ2-7, with D possibly matching TRBD2 (6 bases). The CDR3 covers 14 residues. Germline CDR1 SEHNR, CDR2 FQNEAQ (reference sequence). V lost 6 bases and J lost 9, with 21 bases in between. The CDR3 loop reads CASSSGAPLKGQYF. CDR3 nucleotide sequence: TGTGCCAGCAGTAGCGGCGCCCCACTAAAAGGGCAGTACTTC. Full variable domain (remainder filled in from reference TRBV7-9 and TRBJ2-7): DTGVSQNPRHKITKRGQNVTFRCDPISEHNRLYWYRQTLGQGPEFLTYFQNEAQLEKSRLLSDRFSAERPKGSFSTLEIQRTEQGDSAMYLCASSSGAPLKGQYFGPGTRLTVT.

This clone came up once. This chain joins TRBV6-5 and TRBJ1-2, with D unresolved. CDR1 and CDR2 from the germline V gene are MNHEY and SVGAGI. V lost 0 bases to trimming and J lost 6 bases, with 11 bases between them. The CDR3 totals 14 residues. The CDR3 sequence is CASSYSEQRDGYTF. CDR3 coding DNA: TGTGCCAGCAGTTACTCCGAACAGAGAGATGGCTACACCTTC.

The chain couples TRBV28 to TRBJ1-5, with D hard to call. Germline V lookup: CDR1 MDHEN, CDR2 SYDVKM. This CDR3 spans 16 amino acids. The germline V and J ends were trimmed by 6 bases and 0 bases, with 15 bases remaining between them. CDR3 loop: CASSLWARDSNQPQHF. Written as DNA, the CDR3 is TGTGCCAGCAGCCTCTGGGCCCGAGATAGCAATCAGCCCCAGCATTTT.

This rearrangement joins TRBV11-3 to TRBJ1-6; D not resolved. CDR1 SGHNT and CDR2 YENEEA come from the germline V gene. Trimming shortened V by 2 bases and J by 6 bases, and 5 bases separated the two germline ends. The CDR3 runs 13 residues. CDR3 region: CASSLTLNSPLHF. For the CDR3, the DNA is TGTGCCAGCAGCTTAACTCTTAATTCACCCCTCCACTTT.

The J gene is TRBJ1-2, the V gene TRBV6-1; D uncertain. Germline values: CDR1 MNHNS, CDR2 SASEGT. The CDR3 sequence is 14 residues long. Trimming stripped 1 base from V and 3 bases from J, with 9 bases between. CDR3 sequence (DNA): TGTGCCAGCAGTGAAGTCCTAGGTTACTATGGCTACACCTTC. This encodes CASSEVLGYYGYTF.

The genes are TRBV7-9 and TRBJ2-1; the D is unclear. Germline assignment: CDR1 SEHNR and CDR2 FQNEAQ (reference sequence). This CDR3 has 15 residues. Between the trimmed V and J ends, which lost 7 bases and 0 bases, there was a span of 13 bases. The CDR3 DNA reads TGTGCCAGCAAAGGGTTGATTGGCTCCTACAATGAGCAGTTCTTC. Encoded protein: CASKGLIGSYNEQFF. Variable domain in full (rest from reference TRBV7-9 and TRBJ2-1): DTGVSQNPRHKITKRGQNVTFRCDPISEHNRLYWYRQTLGQGPEFLTYFQNEAQLEKSRLLSDRFSAERPKGSFSTLEIQRTEQGDSAMYLCASKGLIGSYNEQFFGPGTRLTVL.

The chain links TRBV6-5 to TRBJ1-4, with D hard to call. Per germline, CDR1 MNHEY and CDR2 SVGAGI. V lost 7 bases, J lost 0 bases, and 3 bases lay in between. This CDR3 has 12 amino acids. In DNA, the CDR3 is TGTGCCAGCAAACCAACTAATGAAAAACTGTTTTTT. Encoded protein: CASKPTNEKLFF.

The V and J genes are TRBV28 and TRBJ1-1; 8 bases are shared with TRBD1. V lost 6 bases, J lost 2 bases, and 8 bases stayed unmatched. In germline, CDR1 is MDHEN, CDR2 SYDVKM. CDR3 length equals 15 residues. The CDR3 loop reads CASRRTGTGNTEAFF. CDR3 DNA: TGTGCCAGCAGGAGAACCGGGACAGGAAACACTGAAGCTTTCTTT.

The chain uses TRBV3-1 (or the pseudogene TRBV3-2) and TRBJ1-2, with 7 bases lining up with TRBD1. There are 14 residues in the CDR3. Germline CDR1 is LGHDT and CDR2 is YNNKEL (reference sequence). With 4 bases clipped from V and 8 bases from J, the junction kept 10 bases outside the gene matches. CDR3 DNA: TGTGCCAGCAGCCCGGGCCCAGGGGGTGGCGGCTACACCTTC. Residues: CASSPGPGGGGYTF.

The rearrangement joins TRBV10-2 to TRBJ2-7; 11 positions agree with TRBD2. This CDR3 has 16 residues. Germline assignment: CDR1 WSHSY and CDR2 SAAADI. V lost 3 bases to trimming and J lost 3 bases; unmatched junction nucleotides: 7. The CDR3 here is CASSEGLAGGLYEQYF. In DNA form, the CDR3 reads TGCGCCAGCAGTGAAGGGCTAGCGGGAGGTCTCTACGAGCAGTACTTC.

The rearrangement uses TRBV5-1 and TRBJ2-5; possible D gene TRBD2, 6 bases. The V and J ends lost 2 bases and 5 bases respectively, with 16 bases between them. Germline CDR1 is SGHRS and CDR2 is YFSETQ. The CDR3 totals 15 residues. The CDR3 protein is CASSFGGSGGETQYF. The CDR3 coding sequence is TGCGCCAGCAGCTTTGGTGGTAGCGGAGGGGAGACCCAGTACTTC.

V is TRBV6-5 and J is TRBJ1-1, with 7 nucleotides matching TRBD1. V lost 6 bases to trimming and J lost 4 bases; unmatched junction nucleotides: 8. CDR1 is MNHEY and CDR2 is SVGAGI in the germline V gene. The CDR3 loop spans 14 amino acids. The CDR3 DNA is TGTGCCAGCAGACTACAGGGGAAGGGCACTGAAGCTTTCTTT. Its translation: CASRLQGKGTEAFF.